These 20 T cell receptor beta chains originate from one sample sequenced in a study of Ad26.COV2.S vaccination and SARS-CoV-2 variants. Clones were sequenced by immunoSEQ multiplex PCR, and TCRdb holds only the in-frame ones, with some missing. Counted here are around 450,000 clones, over 75% occurring once; the ten biggest clones make up 3.6%. This sample's treatment: about 20 received Ad26.COV2.S at low or high dose, single or two shots; roughly five received placebo; per-sample allocation not given. Repertoires come from day 63 after the first vaccine or placebo injection. The material sequenced was peripheral blood, taken in a trial of Ad26.COV2.S vaccine versus placebo. Every receptor here comes from a person aged 18 to 65 who received the Ad26.COV2.S COVID-19 vaccine or a placebo.

The genes are TRBV19 and TRBJ1-3; D gene ambiguous. Germline CDR1 LNHDA, CDR2 SQIVND (reference sequence). V was cut by 10 bases and J by 0 bases, with 13 bases left in between. The CDR3 totals 14 residues. The CDR3 DNA sequence: TGTGCCACCAGGCGGTGGGCCTCTGGAAACACCATATATTTT. It encodes CATRRWASGNTIYF.

The chain employs TRBV27 and TRBJ2-1, with TRBD2 matching over 10 bases. The CDR3 has 16 amino acids. Germline V gene lookup returns CDR1 MNHEY and CDR2 SMNVEV (reference sequence). Germline trimming cut 3 bases from V and 3 bases from J; bases unmatched to any gene: 5. The CDR3 loop reads CASSFLAGANYNEQFF. Written as DNA, the CDR3 is TGTGCCAGCAGTTTCCTAGCGGGGGCCAACTACAATGAGCAGTTCTTC.

The chain combines TRBV7-8 with TRBJ2-2; D is uncertain. This CDR3 is built from 14 residues. Per germline, CDR1 SGHVS and CDR2 FQNEAQ. Trimming took 3 bases from V and 4 from J, leaving 9 bases between them. The CDR3 region is CASSFGSGTGELFF. CDR3 DNA: TGTGCCAGCAGCTTCGGGTCGGGCACCGGGGAGCTGTTTTTT.

This clone showed up just once. This chain uses TRBV18 with TRBJ1-5; D remains unclear. Germline V CDR1 and CDR2: KGHSH, LQKENI. This CDR3 comprises 16 residues. The V end was cut by 2 bases, the J end by 1 base, with 12 bases between. CDR3 sequence: CASSPETSRSNQPQHF. CDR3 nucleotide sequence: TGTGCCAGCTCACCAGAAACCAGCAGGAGCAATCAGCCCCAGCATTTT.

This clone was observed at least ten times. V and J are TRBV2 and TRBJ2-1, with D hard to call. Per the germline V gene, CDR1 is SNHLY and CDR2 is FYNNEI. V shed 1 base and J shed 14 bases, with 12 bases lying between them. CDR3 size: 12 residues. CDR3 sequence: CASSEGPTVEFF. CDR3 DNA: TGTGCCAGCAGTGAAGGACCTACGGTAGAGTTCTTC.

This chain connects TRBV6-2 or TRBV6-3 to TRBJ2-7, with D perhaps given as TRBD1 or TRBD2 (5 bases each). V was trimmed by 6 bases and J by 4 bases, leaving 16 bases between them. There are 14 residues in the CDR3. CDR1 and CDR2 from the germline V gene are MNHEY and SVGEGT. This CDR3 reads CASSITSREYEQYF. Written as DNA, the CDR3 is TGTGCCAGCAGCATCACTTCCAGGGAGTACGAGCAGTACTTC.

The genes are TRBV7-2 and TRBJ2-2; D is uncertain. CDR1 and CDR2 (germline): SGHTA, FQGNSA. This CDR3 region has 15 residues. V was pared by 3 bases and J by 0 bases, with 8 bases between. The CDR3 region is CASSFGQANTGELFF. The CDR3 DNA reads TGTGCCAGCAGCTTCGGTCAGGCGAACACCGGGGAGCTGTTTTTT.

This rearrangement joins TRBV4-3 to TRBJ1-5; 7 positions agree with TRBD1. V lost 4 bases and J lost 7; bases outside the gene matches: 7. Germline V gene data show CDR1 as LGHNA and CDR2 as YSLEER. This CDR3 is 14 amino acids long. The CDR3 reads CASSLDRVGQPQHF. The CDR3 region has the DNA TGCGCCAGCAGCCTCGACAGGGTCGGACAGCCCCAGCATTTT.

The chain combines TRBV3-1 (or the pseudogene TRBV3-2) with TRBJ1-2; D ambiguous. The CDR3 is 15 amino acids. Trimming pared 5 bases from V and 5 bases from J, leaving 18 bases between. From germline, CDR1 is LGHDT and CDR2 YNNKEL (reference sequence). DNA for the CDR3: TGTGCCAGCAGCTCCTCTTCGATCGGTTTTTATGGCTACACCTTC. It encodes CASSSSSIGFYGYTF.

The chain carries TRBV4-3 and TRBJ1-5; 7 positions agree with TRBD1. Germline V gene lookup returns CDR1 LGHNA and CDR2 YSLEER. The V segment lost 5 bases and the J segment 3 bases; nucleotides outside the gene matches: 4. The length of the CDR3 is 14 residues. The CDR3 DNA sequence: TGCGCCAGCAGCTTCGACAGGGCCAATCAGCCCCAGCATTTT. Protein sequence: CASSFDRANQPQHF.

In its sample, this clone was seen a few times. The V gene is TRBV11-1, the J gene TRBJ2-2, with no clear D. Germline V CDR1 and CDR2: SGHAT, FQDESV (reference sequence). Between the trimmed V and J ends, which lost 4 bases and 4 bases, there was a span of 7 bases. The CDR3 length is 13 residues. The CDR3 DNA reads TGTGCCAGCAGCTCAGAATTCACCGGGGAGCTGTTTTTT. It codes for CASSSEFTGELFF.

The chain combines TRBV6-5 with TRBJ2-5; TRBD2 might be the D (5 bases). With 2 bases removed from V and 3 bases from J, the gap between germline ends came to 7 bases. The CDR3 has 13 residues. CDR1 is MNHEY, CDR2 SVGAGI, per germline. CDR3 region: CASSYVREETQYF. CDR3 nucleotide sequence: TGTGCCAGCAGTTACGTGAGGGAAGAGACCCAGTACTTC.

The V and J genes are TRBV18 and TRBJ1-1; D unclear. The CDR3 is made up of 13 amino acids. Looked up from germline, CDR1 is KGHSH and CDR2 is LQKENI. V lost 4 bases to trimming and J lost 3 bases, with 9 bases between them. The CDR3: CASSLGWDTEAFF. DNA for the CDR3: TGTGCCAGCTCACTGGGGTGGGACACTGAAGCTTTCTTT.

The chain carries TRBV7-2 and TRBJ2-2; TRBD2 is a possible D gene (5 bases). Germline V gives CDR1 SGHTA, CDR2 FQGNSA. Trimming removed 6 bases from V and 0 bases from J, with 14 bases in between. The CDR3 is made up of 16 amino acids. The CDR3 nucleotides are TGTGCCAGCAGGTATAGCGCGAACTCGAACACCGGGGAGCTGTTTTTT. This sequence encodes CASRYSANSNTGELFF.

The chain recombines TRBV19 with TRBJ1-5; TRBD1 might be the D (5 bases). Germline V gene sequence: CDR1 LNHDA, CDR2 SQIVND (reference sequence). The V gene lost 10 bases and the J gene lost 0 bases, with 16 bases spanning the gap. The CDR3 covers 15 residues. The DNA of the CDR3 is TGTGCCACCCTTATCGACAGAAATAGCAATCAGCCCCAGCATTTT. It specifies CATLIDRNSNQPQHF.

This clone was seen a handful of times. This chain joins TRBV4-1 and TRBJ2-3; D is unresolved. V was clipped by 2 bases and J by 4 bases, with 10 bases between them. The V gene's germline CDR1 is MGHRA and CDR2 YSYEKL. The length of the CDR3 is 14 residues. CDR3 DNA: TGCGCCAGCAGCCAAAACTGGGCGGCAGATACGCAGTATTTT. The encoded protein is CASSQNWAADTQYF.

This clone was picked up one time. The chain employs TRBV10-3 and TRBJ1-1; D may be TRBD1 (5 bases). Deletions cut 3 bases from V and 7 bases from J, with 12 bases between. This CDR3 has 13 amino acids. CDR1 ENHRY and CDR2 SYGVKD come from the germline V gene. The DNA of the CDR3 is TGTGCCATCAGTGACCAGGGTCGGGGTGAAGCTTTCTTT. This encodes CAISDQGRGEAFF.

The V call is TRBV6-5, the J call TRBJ1-2; D not certain. The germline gives CDR1 MNHEY, CDR2 SVGAGI. There are 15 residues in the CDR3. V lost 0 bases and J 4 bases, leaving 12 bases between the germline ends. CDR3 region: CASSYSIRGTYGYTF. The CDR3 nucleotides read TGTGCCAGCAGTTACTCAATTCGGGGTACCTATGGCTACACCTTC.

Turning to this clone: Other nucleotide sequences from this sample produce the same CDR3. The chain is built from TRBV15 and TRBJ1-5; D gene unclear. Germline V gives CDR1 LNHNV, CDR2 YYDKDF (reference sequence). The CDR3 covers 14 residues. The ends were cut back, 0 bases at V and 0 bases at J, with 3 bases in the middle. In nucleotides, the CDR3 is TGTGCCACCAGCAGAGATCTTAGCAATCAGCCCCAGCATTTT. It translates to CATSRDLSNQPQHF.

The chain combines TRBV30 with TRBJ1-2; 9 bases are shared with TRBD1. Germline V gives CDR1 GTSNPN, CDR2 SVGIG (reference sequence). CDR3 length: 13 residues. Unmatched junction bases numbered 1, after V lost 3 bases and J lost 2 bases. CDR3 amino acids: CAWRDRGNYGYTF. The CDR3 nucleotides read TGTGCCTGGAGAGACAGGGGGAACTATGGCTACACCTTC.